This entry features one T cell receptor beta chain sequence. The antigen remains undetermined. With V trimmed by 3 bases and J by 7 bases, 6 bases remained unmatched. This CDR3 contains 15 residues. Germline V gives CDR1 SGHTA, CDR2 FQGNSA. The PCR contained 60 Vbeta and 13 Jbeta primers. The table came from immunoSEQ multiplex PCR; TCRdb's copy has only in-frame clones and leaves some out. The sample yields approximately 120,000 clones, nearly 80% seen once. The source of the sample is a study of cytomegalovirus exposure and HLA in healthy donors. The study, taken as a whole, reports: Later, an analysis showed that TCR beta chains associated with HLA were more clonally expanded than others that were equally common. There were several of the most significant clusters that appeared linked to common viral pathogens in a later analysis. The study flagged about 150 TCR beta chains as cytomegalovirus-associated.

The source material was PBMCs. The chain carries TRBV7-2 and TRBJ2-1, with TRBD2 identical over 10 bases. The receptor comes from a woman aged 40 to 49 in good health and CMV-seronegative. CDR3 nucleotide sequence: TGTGCCAGCAGCTTCCCGACTAGCGGGCTTAATGAGCAGTTCTTC. Translating gives CASSFPTSGLNEQFF. Filled out from reference TRBV7-2 and TRBJ2-1, the complete variable domain reads GAGVSQSPSNKVTEKGKDVELRCDPISGHTALYWYRQSLGQGLEFLIYFQGNSAPDKSGLPSDRFSAERTGGSVSTLTIQRTQQEDSAVYLCASSFPTSGLNEQFFGPGTRLTVL.